Listed here are 3 T cell receptor beta chains from one sample, sequenced in a study of blood T cell repertoires in COVID-19. Measured with immunoSEQ multiplex PCR; TCRdb has only the in-frame clones, and not every one. This table has about 260,000 clones, around 90% appearing once. Sequencing was done on a sample of peripheral blood. These TCRs come from a human donor in a cohort sampled during active COVID-19.

This clone was seen only a few times. The J gene is TRBJ1-2, the V gene TRBV4-1, with no clear D. Trimming cost V 2 bases and J 6 bases, with 16 bases left between them. Germline lookup yields CDR1 MGHRA and CDR2 YSYEKL. The CDR3 has 15 amino acids. CDR3 nucleotide sequence: TGCGCCAGCAGCCAACCATCCCGGGAATCGGATGGCTACACCTTC. Translated, it gives CASSQPSRESDGYTF.

The chain joins TRBV28 to TRBJ1-3; 8 positions agree with TRBD1. The CDR3 contains 14 residues. Germline CDR1 is MDHEN and CDR2 is SYDVKM. After removal of 7 bases from V and 2 bases from J, the junction contained 4 bases not matched to a gene. As DNA, the CDR3 is TGTGCCAGCACCCAGGGACAGGCTGGAAACACCATATATTTT. The encoded protein is CASTQGQAGNTIYF. Full variable domain (rest looked up from reference TRBV28 and TRBJ1-3): DVKVTQSSRYLVKRTGEKVFLECVQDMDHENMFWYRQDPGLGLRLIYFSYDVKMKEKGDIPEGYSVSREKKERFSLILESASTNQTSMYLCASTQGQAGNTIYFGEGSWLTVV.

This chain uses TRBV12-3 or TRBV12-4 with TRBJ1-2; D uncertain. This CDR3 comprises 13 residues. Trimming took 6 bases from V and 8 from J, leaving 16 bases between them. This CDR3 reads CASSPADGGGYTF. CDR3 nucleotide sequence: TGTGCCAGCAGCCCAGCGGATGGAGGCGGCTACACCTTC.